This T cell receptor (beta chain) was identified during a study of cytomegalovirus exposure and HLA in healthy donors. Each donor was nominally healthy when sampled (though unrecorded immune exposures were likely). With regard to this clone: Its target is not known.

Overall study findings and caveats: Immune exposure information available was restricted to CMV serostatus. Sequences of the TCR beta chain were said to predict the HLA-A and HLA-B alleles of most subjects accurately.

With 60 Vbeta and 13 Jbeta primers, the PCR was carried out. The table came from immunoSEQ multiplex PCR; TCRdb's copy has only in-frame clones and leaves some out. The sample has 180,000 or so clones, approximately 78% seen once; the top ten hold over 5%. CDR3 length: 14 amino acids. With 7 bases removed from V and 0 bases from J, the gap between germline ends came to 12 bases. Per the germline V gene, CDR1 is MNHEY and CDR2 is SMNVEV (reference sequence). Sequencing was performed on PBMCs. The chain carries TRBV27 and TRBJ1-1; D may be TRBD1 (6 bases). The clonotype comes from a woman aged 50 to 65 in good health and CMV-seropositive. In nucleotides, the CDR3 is TGTGCCAGCACCTTGACAGGACTGAACACTGAAGCTTTCTTT. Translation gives CASTLTGLNTEAFF.